This T cell receptor (beta chain) was sequenced during a study of blood T cell repertoires in COVID-19. Background on the study: Whether acute or convalescent, the COVID-19 samples came from the United States, Italy and Spain.

Clones were sequenced by immunoSEQ multiplex PCR, and TCRdb holds only the in-frame ones, with some missing. The sample consists of 300,000 to 350,000 clones, 85% to 90% of them appearing once. The CDR3 spans 15 residues. Germline CDR1 is MNHEY and CDR2 is SMNVEV (reference sequence). J was trimmed by 4 bases and V by 6 bases; bases with no gene match: 10. All enrollees were roughly 18 to 95 years old and from around 25 US areas. Assignments of participants to cohorts depended upon their own reported clinical history. This rearrangement joins TRBV27 to TRBJ1-2, with 8 bases matching TRBD1. The receptor comes from a young woman who had been exposed to COVID-19. The sample comprised PBMCs or T cells enriched from blood (not recorded which). CDR3 protein: CASSLTQGAGYGYTF. The CDR3 region has the DNA TGTGCCAGCAGCCTTACTCAGGGGGCGGGCTATGGCTACACCTTC.